These 27 T cell receptor beta chains share one sample of origin, sequenced in a study of early T cells in non-severe SARS-CoV-2 infection. TCRdb re-derived calls from the 5' RACE reads in MiXCR, one entry per CDR3 protein. Of 70,000 or so distinct CDR3 sequences detected, around a tenth appear once; the ten largest clones hold 6.5% to 8.5%. The input for sequencing was whole blood, taken at baseline. These TCRs come from an adult who was a healthcare worker with PCR-confirmed SARS-CoV-2 infection or an uninfected control (not recorded which).

Many counts were recorded for this clonotype. V usage is TRBV20-1 and J usage is TRBJ2-3; 16 bases align to TRBD2. Germline trimming cut 1 base from V and 7 bases from J; bases unmatched to any gene: 5. CDR3 length equals 16 residues. Per the germline V gene, CDR1 is DFQATT and CDR2 is SNEGSKA (reference sequence). CDR3 DNA sequence: TGCAGTGCTAGAGCGGGACTAGCGGGGGGGCTAAATACGCAGTATTTT. Amino acids: CSARAGLAGGLNTQYF.

This chain links TRBV15 with TRBJ2-5, with 13 bases identical to TRBD2. This CDR3 has 15 residues. The V segment lost 7 bases and the J segment 3 bases; nucleotides outside the gene matches: 5. Germline V gene lookup returns CDR1 LNHNV and CDR2 YYDKDF (reference sequence). The CDR3 nucleotides are TGTGCCACCACTCCGACTAGCGGGGGGAAAGAGACCCAGTACTTC. The encoded protein is CATTPTSGGKETQYF. Based on the CDR3 plus reference TRBV15 and TRBJ2-5, the full variable domain is DAMVIQNPRYQVTQFGKPVTLSCSQTLNHNVMYWYQQKSSQAPKLLFHYYDKDFNNEADTPDNFQSRRPNTSFCFLDIRSPGLGDTAMYLCATTPTSGGKETQYFGPGTRLLVL.

The chain uses TRBV20-1 and TRBJ1-5; D not certain. This CDR3 is 14 amino acids long. Deletions cut 0 bases from V and 4 bases from J, with 10 bases between. Per germline, CDR1 DFQATT and CDR2 SNEGSKA (reference sequence). CDR3 loop: CSAREGSPNQPQHF. The CDR3 DNA reads TGCAGTGCTAGAGAGGGTAGTCCAAATCAGCCCCAGCATTTT.

CDR3 sequence reads: CASSFSGYQETQYF. The CDR3, as DNA: TGTGCCAGCAGCTTCTCCGGGTACCAAGAGACCCAGTACTTC. The V gene is TRBV7-9, the J gene TRBJ2-5; D not certain. Germline loops: CDR1 SEHNR, CDR2 FQNEAQ (reference sequence). Trimming took 3 bases from V and 0 from J, leaving 8 bases between them. This CDR3 comprises 14 residues.

This clonotype was detected a few times. The gene calls are TRBV5-6 and TRBJ2-7; tentatively, D is TRBD2 (5 bases). The V end lost 2 bases, the J end lost 4 bases, and 10 bases lay between the germline ends. The CDR3 covers 13 residues. Germline V gives CDR1 SGHDT, CDR2 YYEEEE. CDR3 amino acids: CASSFQSGYEQYF. In DNA, the CDR3 is TGTGCCAGCAGCTTTCAGTCGGGGTACGAGCAGTACTTC.

The genes are TRBV18 and TRBJ2-7; 7 bases map to TRBD1. The CDR3 is made up of 13 amino acids. CDR1 is KGHSH and CDR2 is LQKENI in the germline V gene. Trimming at V came to 3 bases and at J to 5 bases, leaving 4 bases not matched to a gene. The CDR3 is CASSPPTGNEQYF. CDR3 DNA: TGTGCCAGCTCACCGCCGACAGGGAACGAGCAGTACTTC.

In this sample, this clonotype turned up a few times. The chain couples TRBV9 to TRBJ1-1; D unclear. This CDR3 contains 13 residues. V gave up 3 bases and J gave up 0 bases, with 6 bases separating them. The germline V gene has CDR1 SGDLS and CDR2 YYNGEE. The CDR3 DNA sequence: TGTGCCAGCAGCGGAGGGATGAACACTGAAGCTTTCTTT. Translated, it gives CASSGGMNTEAFF. Based on the CDR3 plus reference TRBV9 and TRBJ1-1, the full variable domain is DSGVTQTPKHLITATGQRVTLRCSPRSGDLSVYWYQQSLDQGLQFLIQYYNGEERAKGNILERFSAQQFPDLHSELNLSSLELGDSALYFCASSGGMNTEAFFGQGTRLTVV.

Only a few counts were recorded for this clonotype. This chain links TRBV5-1 with TRBJ2-2; TRBD1 aligns across 9 bases. The CDR3 covers 20 residues. V lost 2 bases to trimming and J lost 0 bases; unmatched junction nucleotides: 14. Germline CDR1 SGHRS, CDR2 YFSETQ. CDR3 in DNA: TGCGCCAGCAGCTTCAAGTGGACAGGGGCCCCTTTCGCGAACACCGGGGAGCTGTTTTTT. It yields the protein CASSFKWTGAPFANTGELFF.

At least ten counts were recorded for this clonotype. V is TRBV13 and J is TRBJ1-2; no reliable D call. Germline assignment: CDR1 PRHDT and CDR2 FYEKMQ (reference sequence). The CDR3 consists of 14 residues. Trimming removed 5 bases at V and 8 bases at J, with 18 bases between. The CDR3 loop reads CASSTSGPERGYTF. As DNA, the CDR3 is TGTGCCAGCAGCACTTCAGGCCCGGAACGGGGCTACACCTTC.

The genes are TRBV5-1 and TRBJ2-3; D unresolved. Trimming removed 0 bases at V and 0 bases at J, with 8 bases between. The CDR3 runs to 15 residues. The germline V gene encodes CDR1 SGHRS and CDR2 YFSETQ. The CDR3: CASSLEDPSTDTQYF. The CDR3 DNA reads as TGCGCCAGCAGCTTGGAGGACCCAAGCACAGATACGCAGTATTTT.

This clonotype was found many times. The chain is built from TRBV9 and TRBJ2-1; D uncertain. V gave up 3 bases and J gave up 0 bases, with 10 bases separating them. The CDR3 consists of 15 residues. The V gene's germline CDR1 is SGDLS and CDR2 YYNGEE. The CDR3 coding sequence is TGTGCCAGCAGCGATACTTCCAGCTCCTACAATGAGCAGTTCTTC. Its translation: CASSDTSSSYNEQFF. Looking up the rest from reference TRBV9 and TRBJ2-1 gives the full variable domain: DSGVTQTPKHLITATGQRVTLRCSPRSGDLSVYWYQQSLDQGLQFLIQYYNGEERAKGNILERFSAQQFPDLHSELNLSSLELGDSALYFCASSDTSSSYNEQFFGPGTRLTVL.

This clonotype was detected only a few times. The chain has TRBV2 and TRBJ2-7, with D tentatively TRBD1 or TRBD2 (5 bases each). The CDR3 runs 13 residues. Germline values: CDR1 SNHLY, CDR2 FYNNEI. V lost 11 bases to trimming and J lost 0 bases, with 14 bases between them. The DNA for the CDR3 is TGTGCCTCCGAATTTGGGGGCTCCTACGAGCAGTACTTC. This sequence encodes CASEFGGSYEQYF. The whole variable domain, remainder taken from reference TRBV2 and TRBJ2-7, is EPEVTQTPSHQVTQMGQEVILRCVPISNHLYFYWYRQILGQKVEFLVSFYNNEISEKSEIFDDQFSVERPDGSNFTLKIRSTKLEDSAMYFCASEFGGSYEQYFGPGTRLTVT.

This clonotype came up once. This chain uses TRBV12-3 or TRBV12-4 with TRBJ2-1, with 10 bases matching TRBD2. This CDR3 has 17 amino acids. V trimming: 2 bases; J trimming: 5 bases; junction bases outside the gene matches: 9. DNA for the CDR3: TGTGCCAGCAGTTTACTCGGGCTAGCGGGGGCACACAATGAGCAGTTCTTC. It encodes CASSLLGLAGAHNEQFF.

This clonotype was seen at least ten times. This chain links TRBV20-1 with TRBJ1-5; D possibly corresponds to TRBD1 (5 bases). V was cut by 5 bases and J by 5 bases, with 19 bases left in between. The germline V gene has CDR1 DFQATT and CDR2 SNEGSKA (reference sequence). The CDR3 sequence is 15 residues long. The CDR3 coding sequence is TGCAGTGCTGTCGGGGGGGGTTTCGGATATCAGCCCCAGCATTTT. Residues: CSAVGGGFGYQPQHF.

This clonotype was detected ten times or more. The rearrangement links TRBV2 to TRBJ1-5, with D unclear. Germline lookup yields CDR1 SNHLY and CDR2 FYNNEI. The germline V and J ends were trimmed by 3 bases and 2 bases, with 14 bases remaining between them. The CDR3 is 16 residues long. The CDR3 DNA is TGTGCCAGCAGTGACGGAGGAGGAGAGGGCAATCAGCCCCAGCATTTT. It is translated as CASSDGGGEGNQPQHF.

J is TRBJ2-3 and V is TRBV2; TRBD2 matches at 7 bases. Germline CDR1 SNHLY, CDR2 FYNNEI. J was trimmed by 6 bases and V by 7 bases; bases with no gene match: 13. This CDR3 comprises 15 residues. The CDR3 nucleotides read TGTGCCAGCACTATCGGGACTATTGGGGGGGATACGCAGTATTTT. It specifies CASTIGTIGGDTQYF.

The table lists this clonotype with many counts. The genes are TRBV11-2 and TRBJ2-2, with 12 bases aligning to TRBD2. The CDR3 loop spans 19 amino acids. J was trimmed by 1 base and V by 1 base; bases with no gene match: 7. Germline CDR1 is SGHAT and CDR2 is FQNNGV. The CDR3 coding sequence is TGTGCCAGCAGCTTAGGGAGACTAGCGGGGGCCTTGAACACCGGGGAGCTGTTTTTT. Translated, it gives CASSLGRLAGALNTGELFF.

The rearrangement uses TRBV20-1 and TRBJ2-1; D is uncertain. The CDR3 spans 13 residues. Looked up from germline, CDR1 is DFQATT and CDR2 is SNEGSKA (reference sequence). Trimming shortened V by 6 bases and J by 5 bases, and 14 bases separated the two germline ends. CDR3 residues: CSALDRTNNEQFF. The CDR3 DNA reads as TGCAGTGCCCTCGACCGGACCAACAATGAGCAGTTCTTC.

J is TRBJ2-3 and V is TRBV6-5; TRBD1 matches 10 bases. The V segment lost 5 bases and the J segment 4 bases; nucleotides outside the gene matches: 6. The CDR3 has 15 residues. Germline-derived CDR1 and CDR2 are MNHEY and SVGAGI. CDR3 sequence: CASSPSGTGADTQYF. DNA of the CDR3: TGTGCCAGCAGTCCATCCGGGACAGGGGCAGATACGCAGTATTTT.

This clonotype has just a few counts. The chain has TRBV12-3 or TRBV12-4 and TRBJ1-5; 9 bases agree with TRBD1. CDR3 size: 15 residues. The V gene end was trimmed by 6 bases and the J gene end by 7 bases; junction bases not matched to a gene: 10. CDR3 coding DNA: TGTGCCAGCAGCGCCGGGGACAGGGATCACCAGCCCCAGCATTTT. Translation: CASSAGDRDHQPQHF.

The V call is TRBV14, the J call TRBJ2-4; TRBD2 might be the D (5 bases). The CDR3 spans 15 residues. Trimming removed 1 base at V and 7 bases at J, with 14 bases between. Per germline, CDR1 SGHDN and CDR2 FVKESK. CDR3 protein: CASSQASVGLNIQYF. In nucleotides, the CDR3 is TGTGCCAGCAGCCAAGCGTCGGTCGGACTGAACATTCAGTACTTC.

This clonotype was seen a handful of times. The rearrangement links TRBV3-1 to TRBJ2-7; TRBD1 matches at 8 bases. Unmatched junction bases numbered 6, after V lost 4 bases and J lost 4 bases. The germline CDR1 and CDR2 sequences are LGHDT and YNNKEL (reference sequence). The CDR3 loop spans 14 amino acids. CDR3 DNA: TGTGCCAGCAGCCGGGGGACAGGCGCGTACGAGCAGTACTTC. This sequence encodes CASSRGTGAYEQYF.

The genes are TRBV7-2 and TRBJ1-4; weak D call: TRBD1 (6 bases). The germline gives CDR1 SGHTA, CDR2 FQGNSA. The CDR3 spans 15 residues. V dropped 1 base and J dropped 8 bases, with 14 bases sitting between them. In nucleotides, the CDR3 is TGTGCCAGCAGCTTAGGGGGCAGGGGATGGGAAAAACTGTTTTTT. It codes for CASSLGGRGWEKLFF. The complete variable domain, with remaining parts taken from reference TRBV7-2 and TRBJ1-4, reads GAGVSQSPSNKVTEKGKDVELRCDPISGHTALYWYRQSLGQGLEFLIYFQGNSAPDKSGLPSDRFSAERTGGSVSTLTIQRTQQEDSAVYLCASSLGGRGWEKLFFGSGTQLSVL.

This clonotype came up many times. The genes are TRBV10-3 and TRBJ2-3; 7 bases fit TRBD1. The germline CDR1 and CDR2 sequences are ENHRY and SYGVKD. J lost 1 base, V lost 7 bases, and 2 bases had no gene match. The length of the CDR3 is 13 residues. The CDR3 spells CAITGTGTDTQYF. CDR3 nucleotides: TGTGCCATCACCGGGACAGGCACAGATACGCAGTATTTT.

This clonotype was detected only a few times. V usage is TRBV7-2 and J usage is TRBJ2-7, with 8 bases that match TRBD2. The ends lost 5 bases at V and 5 bases at J; junction bases unmatched: 14. Germline V gene data show CDR1 as SGHTA and CDR2 as FQGNSA. The CDR3 totals 16 residues. CDR3 sequence reads: CASSQAARPGLDEQYF. For the CDR3, the DNA is TGTGCCAGCAGCCAAGCTGCTCGACCGGGACTAGACGAGCAGTACTTC.

The chain is built from TRBV7-2 and TRBJ2-3; D tentatively reads TRBD1 or TRBD2 (5 bases each). The CDR3 contains 15 residues. V shed 5 bases and J shed 2 bases, with 14 bases lying between them. Germline V gene lookup returns CDR1 SGHTA and CDR2 FQGNSA. The CDR3 DNA reads as TGTGCCAGCAGCACCGGGACCGTATTCACAGATACGCAGTATTTT. This sequence encodes CASSTGTVFTDTQYF.

The chain combines TRBV12-3 or TRBV12-4 with TRBJ1-1; TRBD1 is a possible D gene (6 bases). The length of the CDR3 is 14 residues. V lost 6 bases and J lost 4, with 15 bases in between. CDR3 residues: CASRYTGTGTEAFF. The DNA of the CDR3 is TGTGCCAGCAGATATACAGGGACCGGCACTGAAGCTTTCTTT.